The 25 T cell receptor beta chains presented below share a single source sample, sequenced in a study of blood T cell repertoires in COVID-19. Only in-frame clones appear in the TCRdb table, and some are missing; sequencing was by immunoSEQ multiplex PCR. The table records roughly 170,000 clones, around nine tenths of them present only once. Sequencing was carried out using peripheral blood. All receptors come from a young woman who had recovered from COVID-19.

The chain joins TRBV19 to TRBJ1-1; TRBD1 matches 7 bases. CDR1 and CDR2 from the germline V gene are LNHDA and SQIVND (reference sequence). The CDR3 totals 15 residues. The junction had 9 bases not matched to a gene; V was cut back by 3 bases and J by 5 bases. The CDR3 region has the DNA TGTGCCAGTAGTATTAAGACAGGGCCGAGAACTGAAGCTTTCTTT. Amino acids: CASSIKTGPRTEAFF.

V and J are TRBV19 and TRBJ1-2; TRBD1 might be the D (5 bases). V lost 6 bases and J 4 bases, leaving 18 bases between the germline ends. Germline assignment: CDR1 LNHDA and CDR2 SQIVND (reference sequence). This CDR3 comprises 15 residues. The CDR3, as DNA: TGTGCCAGTAGAGGGGTCCAAAGGGGTAGCTATGGCTACACCTTC. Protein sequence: CASRGVQRGSYGYTF.

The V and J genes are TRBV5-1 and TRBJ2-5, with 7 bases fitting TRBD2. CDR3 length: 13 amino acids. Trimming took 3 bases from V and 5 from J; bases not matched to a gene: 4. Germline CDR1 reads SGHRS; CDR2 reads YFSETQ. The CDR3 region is CASSSGGSETQYF. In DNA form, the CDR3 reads TGCGCCAGCAGCTCGGGAGGATCTGAGACCCAGTACTTC.

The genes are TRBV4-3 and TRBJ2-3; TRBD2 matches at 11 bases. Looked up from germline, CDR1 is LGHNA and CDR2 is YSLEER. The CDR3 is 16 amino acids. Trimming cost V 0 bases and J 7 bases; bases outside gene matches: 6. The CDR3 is CASSQDLGTSGNTQYF. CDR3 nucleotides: TGCGCCAGCAGCCAAGATCTTGGGACTAGCGGAAATACGCAGTATTTT.

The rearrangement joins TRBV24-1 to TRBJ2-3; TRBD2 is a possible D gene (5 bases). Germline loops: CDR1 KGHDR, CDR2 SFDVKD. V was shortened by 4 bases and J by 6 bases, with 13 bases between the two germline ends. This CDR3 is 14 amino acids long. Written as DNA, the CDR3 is TGTGCCACCAGTGACGGAGGATTTGATGATACGCAGTATTTT. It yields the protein CATSDGGFDDTQYF.

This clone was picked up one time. The CDR3 here is CASSTRPSGAFF. CDR3 in DNA: TGTGCCAGCAGTACCCGTCCCAGCGGGGCTTTCTTT. The rearrangement links TRBV12-3 or TRBV12-4 to TRBJ1-1; D is undetermined. V was cut by 5 bases and J by 11 bases, with 15 bases left in between. CDR3 length: 12 residues.

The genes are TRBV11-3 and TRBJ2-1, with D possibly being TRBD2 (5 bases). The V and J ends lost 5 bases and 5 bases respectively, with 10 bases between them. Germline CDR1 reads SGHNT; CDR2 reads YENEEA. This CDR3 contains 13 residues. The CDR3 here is CASSAYGDNEQFF. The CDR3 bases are TGTGCCAGCAGCGCCTACGGGGACAATGAGCAGTTCTTC.

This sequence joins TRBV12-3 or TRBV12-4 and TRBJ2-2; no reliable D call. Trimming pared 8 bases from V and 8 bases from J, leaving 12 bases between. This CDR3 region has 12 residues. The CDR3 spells CASRPYSGELFF. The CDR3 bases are TGTGCCAGCCGCCCCTATAGTGGGGAGCTGTTTTTT.

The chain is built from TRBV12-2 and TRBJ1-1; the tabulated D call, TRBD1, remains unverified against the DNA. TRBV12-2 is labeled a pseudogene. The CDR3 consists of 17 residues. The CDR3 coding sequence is TGTGCAAGTCGCTTAGCCGGGACAGGGACGGAGGACACTGAAGCTTTCTTT. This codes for CASRLAGTGTEDTEAFF.

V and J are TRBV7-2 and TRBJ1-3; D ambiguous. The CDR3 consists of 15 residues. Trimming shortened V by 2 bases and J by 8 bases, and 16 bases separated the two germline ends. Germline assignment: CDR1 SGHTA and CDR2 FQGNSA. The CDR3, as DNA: TGTGCCAGCAGCTTAAACCCCACCTACAGAGACACCATATATTTT. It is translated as CASSLNPTYRDTIYF.

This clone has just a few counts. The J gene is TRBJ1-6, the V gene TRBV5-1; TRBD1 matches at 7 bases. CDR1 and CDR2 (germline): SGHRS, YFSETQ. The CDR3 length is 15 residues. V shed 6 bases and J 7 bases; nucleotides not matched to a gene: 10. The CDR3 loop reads CASTRSSRGNSPLHF. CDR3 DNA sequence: TGCGCCAGCACCCGGTCATCCAGGGGGAATTCACCCCTCCACTTT.

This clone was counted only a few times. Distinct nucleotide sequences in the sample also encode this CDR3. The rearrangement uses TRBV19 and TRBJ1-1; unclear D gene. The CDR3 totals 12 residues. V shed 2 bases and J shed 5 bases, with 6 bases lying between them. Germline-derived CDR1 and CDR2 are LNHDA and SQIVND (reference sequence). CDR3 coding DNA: TGTGCCAGTAGTATACGGGGAACTGAAGCTTTCTTT. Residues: CASSIRGTEAFF. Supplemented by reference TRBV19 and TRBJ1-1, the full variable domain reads DGGITQSPKYLFRKEGQNVTLSCEQNLNHDAMYWYRQDPGQGLRLIYYSQIVNDFQKGDIAEGYSVSREKKESFPLTVTSAQKNPTAFYLCASSIRGTEAFFGQGTRLTVV.

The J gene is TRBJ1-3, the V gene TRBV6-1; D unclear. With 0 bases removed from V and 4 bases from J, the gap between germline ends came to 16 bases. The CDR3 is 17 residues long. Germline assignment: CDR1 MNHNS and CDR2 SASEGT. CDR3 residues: CASSEAQFGEEGNTIYF. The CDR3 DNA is TGTGCCAGCAGTGAAGCCCAGTTTGGGGAGGAAGGAAACACCATATATTTT.

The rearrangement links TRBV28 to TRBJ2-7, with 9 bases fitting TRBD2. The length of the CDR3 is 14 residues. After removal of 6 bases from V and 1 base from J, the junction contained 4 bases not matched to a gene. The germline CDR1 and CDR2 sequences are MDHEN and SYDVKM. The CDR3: CASRTTSGSYEQYV. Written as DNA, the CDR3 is TGTGCCAGCAGAACGACTAGCGGTTCCTACGAGCAGTACGTC.

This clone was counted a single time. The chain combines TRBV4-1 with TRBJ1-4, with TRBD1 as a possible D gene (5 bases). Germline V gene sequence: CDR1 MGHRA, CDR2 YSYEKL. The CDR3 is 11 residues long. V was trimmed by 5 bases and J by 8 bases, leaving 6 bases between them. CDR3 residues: CASSGGEKLFF. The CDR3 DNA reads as TGCGCCAGCAGCGGGGGGGAAAAACTGTTTTTT.

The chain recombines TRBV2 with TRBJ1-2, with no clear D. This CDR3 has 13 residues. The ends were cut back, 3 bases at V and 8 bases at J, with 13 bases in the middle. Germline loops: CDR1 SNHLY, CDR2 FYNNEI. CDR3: CASSDPPGGGYTF. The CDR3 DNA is TGTGCCAGCAGTGACCCCCCGGGTGGCGGCTACACCTTC.

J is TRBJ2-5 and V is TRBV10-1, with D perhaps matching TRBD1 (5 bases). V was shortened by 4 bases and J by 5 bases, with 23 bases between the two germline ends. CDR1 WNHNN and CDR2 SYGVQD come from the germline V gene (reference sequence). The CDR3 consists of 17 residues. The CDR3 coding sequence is TGCGCCAGCAGTGGACAGACCTCTTCAACGGGCAAGGAGACCCAGTACTTC. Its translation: CASSGQTSSTGKETQYF.

For the CDR3, the DNA is TGTGCCAGCAGCTTGAGATCTGAAGCTTTCTTT. Translated: CASSLRSEAFF. The rearrangement uses TRBV2 and TRBJ1-1; D remains ambiguous. This CDR3 region has 11 residues. CDR1 is SNHLY and CDR2 is FYNNEI in the germline V gene. Trimming shortened V by 6 bases and J by 6 bases, and 8 bases separated the two germline ends.

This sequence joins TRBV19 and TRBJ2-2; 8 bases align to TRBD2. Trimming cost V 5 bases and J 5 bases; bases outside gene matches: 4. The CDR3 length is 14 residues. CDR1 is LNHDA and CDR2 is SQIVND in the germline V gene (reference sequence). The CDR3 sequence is CASSLRGGTGELFF. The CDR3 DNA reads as TGTGCCAGTAGTCTACGGGGGGGTACCGGGGAGCTGTTTTTT.

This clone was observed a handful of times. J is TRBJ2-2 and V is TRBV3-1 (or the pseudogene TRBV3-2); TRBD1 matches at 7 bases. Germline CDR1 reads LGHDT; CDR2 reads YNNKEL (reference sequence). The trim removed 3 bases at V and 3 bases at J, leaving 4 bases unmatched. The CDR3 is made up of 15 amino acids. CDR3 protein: CASSHHRGYTGELFF. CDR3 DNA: TGTGCCAGCAGCCACCACAGGGGATACACCGGGGAGCTGTTTTTT.

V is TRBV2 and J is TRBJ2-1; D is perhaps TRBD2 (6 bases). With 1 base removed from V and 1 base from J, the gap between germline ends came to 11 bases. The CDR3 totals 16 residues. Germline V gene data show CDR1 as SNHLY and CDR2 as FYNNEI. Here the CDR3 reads CASSEGLVGSYNEQFF. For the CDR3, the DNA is TGTGCCAGCAGTGAAGGACTAGTCGGGTCCTACAATGAGCAGTTCTTC.

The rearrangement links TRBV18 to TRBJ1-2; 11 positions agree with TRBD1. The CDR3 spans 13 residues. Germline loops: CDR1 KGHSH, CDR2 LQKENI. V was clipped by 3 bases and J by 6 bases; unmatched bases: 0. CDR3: CASSPGQGDGYTF. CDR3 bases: TGTGCCAGCTCACCGGGACAGGGGGATGGCTACACCTTC.

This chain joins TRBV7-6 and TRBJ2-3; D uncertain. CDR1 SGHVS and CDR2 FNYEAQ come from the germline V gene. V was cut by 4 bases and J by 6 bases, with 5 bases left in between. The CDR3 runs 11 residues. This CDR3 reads CASSSVDTQYF. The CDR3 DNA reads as TGTGCCAGCAGCTCGGTCGATACGCAGTATTTT.

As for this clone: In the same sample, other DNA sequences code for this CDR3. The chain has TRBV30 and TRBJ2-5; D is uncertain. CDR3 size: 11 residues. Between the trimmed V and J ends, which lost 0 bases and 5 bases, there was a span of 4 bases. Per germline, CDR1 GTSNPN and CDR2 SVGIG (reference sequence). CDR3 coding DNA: TGTGCCTGGAGTGTCGGGGAGACCCAGTACTTC. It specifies CAWSVGETQYF.

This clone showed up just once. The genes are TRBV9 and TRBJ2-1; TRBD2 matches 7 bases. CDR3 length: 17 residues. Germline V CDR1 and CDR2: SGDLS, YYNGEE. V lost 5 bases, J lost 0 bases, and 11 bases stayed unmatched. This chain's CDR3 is CASSATGRTSSYNEQFF. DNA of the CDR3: TGTGCCAGCAGTGCCACCGGGAGGACAAGCTCCTACAATGAGCAGTTCTTC.